These 14 T cell receptor beta chains came from one sample sequenced in a study of T cells in localized non-small cell lung cancer. Profiled with immunoSEQ multiplex PCR; TCRdb holds only in-frame clones, not every one. Of roughly 35,000 clones listed, around 94% were seen once; the top ten hold more than 5.5%. Sequences were derived from peripheral blood, sampled before any cancer treatment. The receptors originated from a female donor over 55 with stage I lung adenocarcinoma.

V gene TRBV6-5 combines with J gene TRBJ1-3; D unresolved. CDR3 length: 14 amino acids. The V gene lost 8 bases and the J gene lost 0 bases, with 11 bases spanning the gap. Germline V gene data show CDR1 as MNHEY and CDR2 as SVGAGI. The CDR3 spells CASQMWGSGNTIYF. The CDR3 DNA follows: TGTGCCAGCCAGATGTGGGGCTCTGGAAACACCATATATTTT.

This clone was counted a single time. This chain joins TRBV20-1 and TRBJ2-7; D may be TRBD1 (6 bases). CDR3 length: 11 amino acids. Trimming shortened V by 0 bases and J by 8 bases, and 8 bases separated the two germline ends. Germline loops: CDR1 DFQATT, CDR2 SNEGSKA (reference sequence). The CDR3 sequence is CSARDGDKQYV. The CDR3 DNA sequence: TGCAGTGCTAGAGATGGGGACAAGCAGTACGTC.

The chain has TRBV7-9 and TRBJ2-3; no firm D call. This CDR3 spans 13 amino acids. The V end lost 1 base, the J end lost 1 base, and 3 bases lay between the germline ends. Germline CDR1 reads SEHNR; CDR2 reads FQNEAQ (reference sequence). As DNA, the CDR3 is TGTGCCAGCAGCTTAGAAGGCACAGATACGCAGTATTTT. Translated: CASSLEGTDTQYF.

The rearrangement uses TRBV25-1 and TRBJ2-7, with D tentatively TRBD1 (5 bases). Germline CDR1 reads MGHDK; CDR2 reads SYGVNS. The CDR3 sequence is 14 residues long. V gave up 0 bases and J gave up 5 bases, with 11 bases separating them. The CDR3, as DNA: TGTGCCAGCAGTGAATATAAGGCCAGGGACGAGCAGTACTTC. Its protein is CASSEYKARDEQYF.

This chain joins TRBV11-2 and TRBJ2-3; D is perhaps TRBD1 (6 bases). Trimming took 0 bases from V and 2 from J, leaving 9 bases between them. Germline V lookup: CDR1 SGHAT, CDR2 FQNNGV. This CDR3 has 15 residues. CDR3 protein: CASSLEGGATDTQYF. DNA of the CDR3: TGTGCCAGCAGCTTAGAAGGGGGAGCCACAGATACGCAGTATTTT.

The rearrangement links TRBV9 to TRBJ1-3; 7 nucleotides line up with TRBD1. The ends lost 4 bases at V and 2 bases at J; junction bases unmatched: 9. Germline assignment: CDR1 SGDLS and CDR2 YYNGEE. The CDR3 sequence is 16 residues long. The chain's CDR3 is CASSKRQGGTGNTIYF. The CDR3 DNA reads TGTGCCAGCAGCAAACGACAGGGCGGTACTGGAAACACCATATATTTT.

The J gene is TRBJ2-1, the V gene TRBV27, with 8 bases fitting TRBD1. This CDR3 region has 14 residues. Germline V gives CDR1 MNHEY, CDR2 SMNVEV (reference sequence). V lost 4 bases, J lost 8 bases, and 7 bases stayed unmatched. The DNA for the CDR3 is TGTGCCAGCAGTTCCACGGACAGGGCCGATGAGCAGTTCTTC. Amino acids: CASSSTDRADEQFF.

The V call is TRBV4-3, the J call TRBJ1-2, with 7 bases aligning to TRBD1. The germline V gene has CDR1 LGHNA and CDR2 YSLEER. The CDR3 contains 17 residues. The J segment lost 4 bases and the V segment lost 2 bases, leaving 13 bases of the junction unmatched. In DNA form, the CDR3 reads TGCGCCAGCAGCCAAATTCACCCGGACAGGTTCCTCTATGGCTACACCTTC. Translated, it gives CASSQIHPDRFLYGYTF.

The genes are TRBV6-5 and TRBJ2-5, with a possible D match to TRBD2 (6 bases). In germline, CDR1 is MNHEY, CDR2 SVGAGI. V lost 6 bases and J lost 5, with 19 bases in between. This CDR3 has 15 amino acids. Here the CDR3 reads CASRRDLLIEETQYF. The DNA of the CDR3 is TGTGCCAGCAGGCGGGACCTTCTAATCGAGGAGACCCAGTACTTC.

This sequence joins TRBV29-1 and TRBJ2-1; 8 nucleotides line up with TRBD1. CDR1 is SQVTM and CDR2 is ANQGSEA in the germline V gene. The CDR3 runs 13 residues. The junction had 6 bases not matched to a gene; V was cut back by 5 bases and J by 6 bases. Here the CDR3 reads CSVIKQGGNEQFF. The DNA for the CDR3 is TGCAGCGTTATTAAACAGGGGGGCAATGAGCAGTTCTTC.

The chain carries TRBV19 and TRBJ1-1; D is undetermined. The CDR3 runs 16 residues. CDR1 and CDR2 from the germline V gene are LNHDA and SQIVND (reference sequence). V gave up 5 bases and J gave up 0 bases, with 16 bases separating them. The CDR3 region is CASSWGYAGMNTEAFF. The DNA of the CDR3 is TGTGCCAGTAGTTGGGGTTATGCGGGAATGAACACTGAAGCTTTCTTT.

The chain employs TRBV5-1 and TRBJ2-3, with D possibly being TRBD2 (7 bases). Trimming cost V 9 bases and J 6 bases, with 20 bases left between them. The CDR3 runs 14 residues. Germline V CDR1 and CDR2: SGHRS, YFSETQ. CDR3 bases: TGCGCCACCGCTAGGGGGGGCTCTGGGGATACGCAGTATTTT. It yields the protein CATARGGSGDTQYF.

The V call is TRBV27, the J call TRBJ2-3; possibly TRBD1 or TRBD2 for D (7 bases each). V shed 10 bases and J shed 4 bases, with 15 bases lying between them. Germline V gene lookup returns CDR1 MNHEY and CDR2 SMNVEV (reference sequence). This CDR3 comprises 13 residues. CDR3 bases: TGTGCCACCCAGGGGGGGGCCCCAGATACGCAGTATTTT. Translating gives CATQGGAPDTQYF.

The genes are TRBV10-3 and TRBJ1-2; D might be TRBD1 (5 bases). V was clipped by 7 bases and J by 2 bases, with 17 bases between them. Germline-derived CDR1 and CDR2 are ENHRY and SYGVKD. The CDR3 sequence is 15 residues long. CDR3 nucleotides: TGTGCCATCACCCTTTCCCTGACAGACAACTATGGCTACACCTTC. Its translation is CAITLSLTDNYGYTF.